The 3 T cell receptor beta chains listed next were all sequenced from one sample in a study of beta chain features in type 1 diabetes. Investigators reverse transcribed all isolated RNA, so they sequenced expressed TCRB transcripts. Assay used: immunoSEQ multiplex PCR; TCRdb lists only in-frame clones, some missing. Here the sample spans roughly 180,000 clones, around 7.8% being singletons. The study, taken as a whole, reports: Type 1 diabetes patients had TCRB CDR3s that were shorter (moderately but significantly so) in all four CD4+ subsets.

These receptors have no identified antigens. The sample consisted of central memory CD4+ T cells from blood. The receptors here all came from a woman between 40 and 50 years old with type 1 diabetes.

V and J are TRBV4-3 and TRBJ1-2; D may be TRBD1 (6 bases). V lost 0 bases and J 5 bases, leaving 10 bases between the germline ends. In germline, CDR1 is LGHNA, CDR2 YSLEER. The CDR3 has 14 residues. CDR3 loop: CASSQDLGAYGYTF. DNA of the CDR3: TGCGCCAGCAGCCAAGATCTGGGGGCTTATGGCTACACCTTC.

The genes are TRBV30 and TRBJ2-2; TRBD1 might be the D (5 bases). This CDR3 comprises 13 residues. From germline, CDR1 is GTSNPN and CDR2 SVGIG (reference sequence). V lost 3 bases to trimming and J lost 7 bases, with 12 bases between them. In DNA, the CDR3 is TGTGCCTGGAGGGCAGGGAAGAGCGGGGAGCTGTTTTTT. Its protein is CAWRAGKSGELFF.

The rearrangement links TRBV5-1 to TRBJ1-1; D is undetermined. CDR1 SGHRS and CDR2 YFSETQ come from the germline V gene. V dropped 0 bases and J dropped 5 bases, with 11 bases sitting between them. CDR3 length: 14 amino acids. As DNA, the CDR3 is TGCGCCAGCAGCTTGGGCGATATCAGGACTGAAGCTTTCTTT. It specifies CASSLGDIRTEAFF. The full variable domain, in which reference TRBV5-1 and TRBJ1-1 provide the parts outside the CDR3, is KAGVTQTPRYLIKTRGQQVTLSCSPISGHRSVSWYQQTPGQGLQFLFEYFSETQRNKGNFPGRFSGRQFSNSRSEMNVSTLELGDSALYLCASSLGDIRTEAFFGQGTRLTVV.